This T cell receptor (beta chain) emerged from a study of technical replicates of blood from a handful of donors. Libraries were prepared by immunoSEQ multiplex PCR; TCRdb keeps only in-frame clonotypes and omits some of them. The sample includes about 91,000 clones, 85% to 95% of them seen just once. The CDR3 spans 12 residues. The V gene lost 0 bases and the J gene lost 5 bases, with 4 bases spanning the gap. Germline values: CDR1 MGHRA, CDR2 YSYEKL. A single count supports this clone. Material: T cells isolated from PBMCs. The rearrangement uses TRBV4-1 and TRBJ1-2; D uncertain. This TCR was sampled from a human donor in good health. CDR3: CASSQDPYGYTF. The CDR3 nucleotides read TGCGCCAGCAGCCAAGATCCGTATGGCTACACCTTC.